The 17 T cell receptor beta chains below come from one sample, sequenced in a study of shared clonotypes between healthy human individuals. Sequenced by immunoSEQ multiplex PCR; TCRdb stores in-frame clones only, minus some. The sample lists about 480,000 clones, 79% occurring once. Source material: PBMCs. The receptors were sampled from a middle-aged woman in good health. Some clones in this sample may be carry-over from other donors' samples.

The genes are TRBV6-5 and TRBJ2-7; 9 bases fit TRBD1. The CDR3 has 14 amino acids. V was pared by 2 bases and J by 6 bases, with 5 bases of the junction left unmatched. The germline CDR1 and CDR2 sequences are MNHEY and SVGAGI. CDR3: CASSYGTGPLEQYF. CDR3 DNA: TGTGCCAGCAGTTACGGGACAGGGCCTCTCGAGCAGTACTTC.

This clone was recorded only once. The rearrangement uses TRBV7-2 and TRBJ2-7; D possibly corresponds to TRBD1 (5 bases). Germline V gene data show CDR1 as SGHTA and CDR2 as FQGNSA. With 5 bases removed from V and 5 bases from J, the gap between germline ends came to 10 bases. CDR3 size: 12 residues. This CDR3 reads CASSLTVDEQYF. The CDR3 bases are TGTGCCAGCAGCCTGACAGTTGACGAGCAGTACTTC.

The chain couples TRBV28 to TRBJ1-2; D call uncertain. The CDR3 has 13 residues. Trimming removed 11 bases from V and 5 bases from J, with 18 bases in between. The germline V gene encodes CDR1 MDHEN and CDR2 SYDVKM. CDR3 sequence reads: CAVPVGQEYGYTF. The CDR3 DNA is TGTGCCGTCCCCGTCGGGCAGGAGTATGGCTACACCTTC.

The rearrangement joins TRBV28 to TRBJ2-7, with 10 bases aligning to TRBD1. Trimming at V came to 3 bases and at J to 3 bases, leaving 2 bases not matched to a gene. This CDR3 contains 14 residues. The germline gives CDR1 MDHEN, CDR2 SYDVKM. CDR3 coding DNA: TGTGCCAGCAGTTTCCGGACAGGGGGCTACGAGCAGTACTTC. It specifies CASSFRTGGYEQYF.

The chain employs TRBV9 and TRBJ2-7; D remains unclear. The CDR3 length is 17 residues. Deletions cut 3 bases from V and 1 base from J, with 20 bases between. Germline CDR1 is SGDLS and CDR2 is YYNGEE. CDR3 amino acids: CASSGPRFLGLSYEQYF. The CDR3, as DNA: TGTGCCAGCAGCGGACCCCGGTTCTTGGGCCTGTCCTACGAGCAGTACTTC.

This clone was seen a single time. The chain couples TRBV2 to TRBJ2-1; 10 nucleotides agree with TRBD2. The CDR3 loop spans 14 amino acids. With V trimmed by 4 bases and J by 9 bases, 6 bases remained unmatched. The germline V gene encodes CDR1 SNHLY and CDR2 FYNNEI. The DNA for the CDR3 is TGTGCCAGCAGTGGGCTAGCGGGAGATATTGAGCAGTTCTTC. Translated, it gives CASSGLAGDIEQFF.

This clone has a single count. J is TRBJ1-2 and V is TRBV30, with unresolved D. The V end lost 1 base, the J end lost 2 bases, and 8 bases lay between the germline ends. This CDR3 is built from 13 residues. Germline V gene sequence: CDR1 GTSNPN, CDR2 SVGIG (reference sequence). This CDR3 reads CAWSDEANYGYTF. The CDR3 nucleotides read TGTGCCTGGAGTGATGAGGCCAACTATGGCTACACCTTC.

The V and J genes are TRBV5-4 and TRBJ2-2, with D possibly being TRBD1 (5 bases). This CDR3 region has 15 residues. Trimming took off 2 bases at V and 0 bases at J, with 8 bases between the two ends. CDR1 SGHNT and CDR2 YYREEE come from the germline V gene (reference sequence). In DNA, the CDR3 is TGTGCCAGCAGCTTTACACAGGCGAACACCGGGGAGCTGTTTTTT. Residues: CASSFTQANTGELFF.

The V call is TRBV6-4, the J call TRBJ2-3; 7 bases line up with TRBD2. CDR3 length: 15 residues. Germline V gives CDR1 MRHNA, CDR2 SNTAGT. J lost 4 bases, V lost 3 bases, and 7 bases had no gene match. The CDR3 DNA is TGTGCCAGCAGTGAGTTAGGCGGGAGCGCAGATACGCAGTATTTT. It is translated as CASSELGGSADTQYF.

The V call is TRBV5-6, the J call TRBJ2-1, with D perhaps matching TRBD2 (6 bases). Trimming cost V 4 bases and J 12 bases, with 17 bases left between them. Germline CDR1 reads SGHDT; CDR2 reads YYEEEE. This CDR3 region has 13 residues. This CDR3 is CASSPRREIAQFF. The DNA of the CDR3 is TGTGCCAGCAGCCCCCGGAGGGAGATTGCGCAGTTCTTC.

This clone has a handful of counts. The chain is built from TRBV2 and TRBJ1-2; no clear D. Germline V CDR1 and CDR2: SNHLY, FYNNEI. Trimming cost V 2 bases and J 6 bases, with 10 bases left between them. CDR3 size: 13 residues. The CDR3 DNA is TGTGCCAGCAGTGAAATGGAAGGGAATGGCTACACCTTC. Protein product: CASSEMEGNGYTF.

This chain uses TRBV5-1 with TRBJ2-1; 8 bases agree with TRBD1. Germline lookup yields CDR1 SGHRS and CDR2 YFSETQ. The CDR3 consists of 13 residues. J was trimmed by 5 bases and V by 5 bases; bases with no gene match: 3. This CDR3 is CASSSDRDNEQFF. The DNA of the CDR3 is TGCGCCAGCAGTTCGGACAGGGACAATGAGCAGTTCTTC.

The gene calls are TRBV5-6 and TRBJ2-7; 8 nucleotides match TRBD2. This CDR3 region has 14 residues. Germline trimming cut 0 bases from V and 6 bases from J; bases unmatched to any gene: 5. Germline V gives CDR1 SGHDT, CDR2 YYEEEE. The CDR3 loop is CASSLGLARTEQYF. CDR3 DNA sequence: TGTGCCAGCAGCTTGGGACTAGCGCGGACCGAGCAGTACTTC.

This clone was recorded a few times. The rearrangement joins TRBV2 to TRBJ1-1; D gene uncertain. Trimming took off 11 bases at V and 0 bases at J, with 13 bases between the two ends. The CDR3 loop spans 13 amino acids. Germline loops: CDR1 SNHLY, CDR2 FYNNEI. The DNA for the CDR3 is TGTGCCGGAGCAATTGGATTGAACACTGAAGCTTTCTTT. The encoded protein is CAGAIGLNTEAFF.

This clone was seen many times. The rearrangement links TRBV2 to TRBJ2-2; 8 bases map to TRBD2. The V gene's germline CDR1 is SNHLY and CDR2 FYNNEI. Trimming removed 5 bases from V and 3 bases from J; junction bases left unmatched: 5. This CDR3 spans 15 amino acids. The CDR3 bases are TGTGCCAGCAGTCCAACTAGCGGCGACACCGGGGAGCTGTTTTTT. Protein sequence: CASSPTSGDTGELFF.

V gene TRBV18 combines with J gene TRBJ1-3; 9 bases are a match to TRBD1. This CDR3 has 16 residues. The V gene's germline CDR1 is KGHSH and CDR2 LQKENI. V shed 3 bases and J 0 bases; nucleotides not matched to a gene: 3. CDR3 coding DNA: TGTGCCAGCTCACCTTCACAGGGGGCCTCTGGAAACACCATATATTTT. Its translation: CASSPSQGASGNTIYF.

The chain is built from TRBV7-9 and TRBJ2-2; no firm D call. Germline V gene lookup returns CDR1 SEHNR and CDR2 FQNEAQ (reference sequence). This CDR3 contains 15 residues. With 2 bases removed from V and 6 bases from J, the gap between germline ends came to 13 bases. CDR3 region: CASSLSLVGSGELFF. The CDR3 DNA reads as TGTGCCAGCAGCTTAAGTCTAGTCGGCTCCGGGGAGCTGTTTTTT.